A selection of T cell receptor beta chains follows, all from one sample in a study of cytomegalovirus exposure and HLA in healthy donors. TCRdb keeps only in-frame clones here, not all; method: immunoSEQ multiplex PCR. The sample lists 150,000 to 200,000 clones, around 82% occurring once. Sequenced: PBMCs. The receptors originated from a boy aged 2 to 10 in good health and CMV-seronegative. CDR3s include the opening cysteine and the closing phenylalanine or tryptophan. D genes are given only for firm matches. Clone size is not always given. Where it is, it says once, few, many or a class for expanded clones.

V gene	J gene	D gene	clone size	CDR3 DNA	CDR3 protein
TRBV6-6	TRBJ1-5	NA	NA	TGTGCCAGCAGCAAGACTCACAGGGAAGCCCAGCCCCAGCATTTT	CASSKTHREAQPQHF
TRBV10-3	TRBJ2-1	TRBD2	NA	TGTGCCATCGGTTCTGCTCGGGAGGGCCGGAATGAGCAGTTCTTC	CAIGSAREGRNEQFF
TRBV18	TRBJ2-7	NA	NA	TGTGCCAGCTCACCATCCGACAGCTCCTACGAGCAGTACTTC	CASSPSDSSYEQYF
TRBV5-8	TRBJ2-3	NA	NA	TGTGCCAGCATCTATCGGGGTGGAGATACGCAGTATTTT	CASIYRGGDTQYF
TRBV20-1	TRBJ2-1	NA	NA	TGCAGTGCTCAGGTGTTCGATGAGCAGTTCTTC	CSAQVFDEQFF
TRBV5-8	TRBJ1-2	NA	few	TGTGCCAGCAGCTTGTCTCGGTTCGGCTACACCTTC	CASSLSRFGYTF
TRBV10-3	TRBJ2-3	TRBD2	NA	TGTGCCATCAGTCCCTCGCCTCTAGCGGGAGACGCAGATACGCAGTATTTT	CAISPSPLAGDADTQYF
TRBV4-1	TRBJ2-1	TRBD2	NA	TGCGCCAGCAGCCATGGACTAGCGGAAAACAATGAGCAGTTCTTC	CASSHGLAENNEQFF
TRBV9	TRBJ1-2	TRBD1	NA	TGTGCCAGCAGCGTAAGTCCAGGGGGCTATGGCTACACCTTC	CASSVSPGGYGYTF
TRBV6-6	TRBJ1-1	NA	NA	TGTGCCAGCAGTTCCACGCCCGGGAGGAGTGTCACTGAAGCTTTCTTT	CASSSTPGRSVTEAFF
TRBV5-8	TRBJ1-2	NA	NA	TGTGCCAGCAGCGTGCAGCTGGTAGCGGGCTACACCTTC	CASSVQLVAGYTF
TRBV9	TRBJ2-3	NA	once	TGTGCCAGCAGCGTAGCCAGGCTTTCAGATACGCAGTATTTT	CASSVARLSDTQYF
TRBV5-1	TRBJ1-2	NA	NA	TGCGCCAGCAGCCCGGACAGCCATGGCTACACCTTC	CASSPDSHGYTF
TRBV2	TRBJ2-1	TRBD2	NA	TGTGCCAAAAGCGGGACTAGCGTCTACAATGAGCAGTTCTTC	CAKSGTSVYNEQFF
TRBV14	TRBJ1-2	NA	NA	TGTGCCAGCAGCCAAGATCGGAGGCGATCCCATGGCTACACCTTC	CASSQDRRRSHGYTF
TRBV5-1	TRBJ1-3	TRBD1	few	TGCGCCAGCAGCTTGCCCCTCTTACAGGGGGCTAACTCCCAAGACTCTGGAAACACCATATATTTT	CASSLPLLQGANSQDSGNTIYF
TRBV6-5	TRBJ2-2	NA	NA	TGTGCCAGCAGTTTTACAGGGTTAGCCGGGGAGCTGTTTTTT	CASSFTGLAGELFF
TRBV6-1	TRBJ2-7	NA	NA	TGTGCCAGCAGTGAACTTAGCGAGCAGTACTTC	CASSELSEQYF
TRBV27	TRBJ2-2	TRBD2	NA	TGTGCCAGCAGGAACCTCCGGGGGGGGCTGGCCGGGGAGCTGTTTTTT	CASRNLRGGLAGELFF
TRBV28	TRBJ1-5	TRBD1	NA	TGTGCCAGCAGTTTATTAAGGGACAGAAATCAGCCCCAGCATTTT	CASSLLRDRNQPQHF
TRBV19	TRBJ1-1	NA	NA	TGTGCCAGTAGTACCCAAAAGAACACTGAAGCTTTCTTT	CASSTQKNTEAFF
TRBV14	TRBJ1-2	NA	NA	TGTGCCAGCAGCCAAGTGGGGGCCAGAGGTGGCTACACCTTC	CASSQVGARGGYTF
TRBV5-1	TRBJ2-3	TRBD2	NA	TGCGCCAGCAGCAGGAGCGGGAGGGTCACAGATACGCAGTATTTT	CASSRSGRVTDTQYF
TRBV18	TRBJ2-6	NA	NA	TGTGCCAGCTCACGAACCTTAAGGGGCCTCGGCGGGGCCAACGTCCTGACTTTC	CASSRTLRGLGGANVLTF
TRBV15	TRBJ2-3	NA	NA	TGTGCCACCACGGCAGGACATAGCACAGATACGCAGTATTTT	CATTAGHSTDTQYF
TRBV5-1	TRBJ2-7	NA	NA	TGCGCCAGCAGCTTGGGGCCAGGGCTTCGCGACGAGCAGTACTTC	CASSLGPGLRDEQYF
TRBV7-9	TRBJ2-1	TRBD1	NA	TGTGCCAGCAGCTTGAGGGACAGGGGGATGAATGAGCAGTTCTTC	CASSLRDRGMNEQFF
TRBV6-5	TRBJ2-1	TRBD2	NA	TGTGCCAGCAGTCCCCCTAGCGGGAGGGTCAATGAGCAGTTCTTC	CASSPPSGRVNEQFF
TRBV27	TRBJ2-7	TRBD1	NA	TGTGCCAGCAGTCCCCGGGACAGGGGCGTCGAGCAGTACTTC	CASSPRDRGVEQYF
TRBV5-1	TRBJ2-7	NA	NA	TGCGCCAGCAGCTTACGGGAGAGCCACTCCTACGAGCAGTACTTC	CASSLRESHSYEQYF
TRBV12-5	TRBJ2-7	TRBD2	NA	TGTGCTAGTGGTTTGTGGACGGGAGGTCCCTACGAGCAGTACTTC	CASGLWTGGPYEQYF
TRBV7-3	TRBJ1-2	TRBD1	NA	TGTGCCAGCAGGCTTGGGGACAGGGTCCATGGCTACACCTTC	CASRLGDRVHGYTF
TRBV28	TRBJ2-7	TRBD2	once	TGTGCCAGCAGAACGACGGGACTAGCGGGGACAGTATCGGGGCAGTACTTC	CASRTTGLAGTVSGQYF
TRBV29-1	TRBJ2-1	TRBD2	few	TGCAGCGTCCGCGGACTAGCGGGAAGCTCCTACAATGAGCAGTTCTTC	CSVRGLAGSSYNEQFF
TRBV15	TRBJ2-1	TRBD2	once	TGTGCCACCAGCAGAGGGACTAGAGGACACCTTAGGGAGCAGTTCTTC	CATSRGTRGHLREQFF
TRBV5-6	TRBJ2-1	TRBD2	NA	TGTGCCAGCAGCTCTACGACTAGCGGGAGATCGGGCAATGAGCAGTTCTTC	CASSSTTSGRSGNEQFF
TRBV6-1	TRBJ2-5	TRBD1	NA	TGTGCCAGCAAGGACAGGGACCAAGAGACCCAGTACTTC	CASKDRDQETQYF
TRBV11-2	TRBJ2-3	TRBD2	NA	TGTGCCAGCAGCCAGCCCCTCCCCTCATCGGCGGGAGACGTAGATACGCAGTATTTT	CASSQPLPSSAGDVDTQYF
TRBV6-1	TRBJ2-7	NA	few	TGTGCCAGCAGTGAATTCGAACTAGATACCTACGAGCAGTACTTC	CASSEFELDTYEQYF
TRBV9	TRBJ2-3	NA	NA	TGTGCCAGCAGCGTCGACCCTAGAACAGATACGCAGTATTTT	CASSVDPRTDTQYF
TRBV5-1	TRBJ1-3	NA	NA	TGCGCCAGCAGCTTTAGTCAGGGGTCCTCTGGAAACACCATATATTTT	CASSFSQGSSGNTIYF
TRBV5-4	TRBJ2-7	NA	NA	TGTGCCAGCAGCTCGGGAGCAACCGCCACCTACGAGCAGTACTTC	CASSSGATATYEQYF
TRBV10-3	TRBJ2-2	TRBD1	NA	TGTGCCATCAGTGTCAAACAGGGGGCGATTGTCCGGGAGCTGTTTTTT	CAISVKQGAIVRELFF
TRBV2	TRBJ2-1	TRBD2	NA	TGTGCCAGCAGTGAAGGGACTAGCGGCTACAATGAGCAGTTCTTC	CASSEGTSGYNEQFF
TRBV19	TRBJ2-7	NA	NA	TGTGCCACCTCACCAGGCCTCAACAACGAGCAGTACTTC	CATSPGLNNEQYF
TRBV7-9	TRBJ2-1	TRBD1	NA	TGTGCCAGCAGCTTAACCGCAGGGGGCTGGTACAATGAGCAGTTCTTC	CASSLTAGGWYNEQFF
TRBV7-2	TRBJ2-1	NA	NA	TGTGCCAGCAGGCCCGCCGGGTCTCGTCACAATGAGCAGTTCTTC	CASRPAGSRHNEQFF
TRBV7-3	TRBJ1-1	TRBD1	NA	TGTGCCAGCAGCTTAACTGAGGGCAGGGGGTCGCCCCCGAGTGAGGCTTTCTTT	CASSLTEGRGSPPSEAFF
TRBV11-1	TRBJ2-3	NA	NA	TGTGCCAGCAGCTCCTCGGCAGGGGTCACAGATACGCAGTATTTT	CASSSSAGVTDTQYF
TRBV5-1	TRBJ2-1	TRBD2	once	TGCGCCAGCAGCTTGGGGGGACTAGACAATGAGCAGTTCTTC	CASSLGGLDNEQFF
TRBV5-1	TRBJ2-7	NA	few	TGCGCCAGCAGCTTGGGGGCCCCAGTGGGCTACGAGCAGTACTTC	CASSLGAPVGYEQYF
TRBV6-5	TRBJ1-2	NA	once	TGTGCCAGCGGAATCGACCCCAGGGTCGGCTATGGCTACACCTTC	CASGIDPRVGYGYTF
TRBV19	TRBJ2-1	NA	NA	TGTGCCAGTAGTATTGGAGGTTACTCCTACAATGAGCAGTTCTTC	CASSIGGYSYNEQFF